These 23 T cell receptor beta chains came from one sample sequenced in a study of cytomegalovirus exposure and HLA in healthy donors. Vbeta (60) and Jbeta (13) primers were used in the PCR. The data were produced by immunoSEQ multiplex PCR, yet TCRdb's version contains in-frame clones alone and is incomplete. The repertoire holds under 130,000 clones, with about 70% as singletons. What was sequenced was PBMCs. The receptors derive from a man aged 50-59 years in good health and CMV-seropositive.

The chain has TRBV10-3 and TRBJ2-5; the match to TRBD2 covers 11 bases. The CDR3 sequence is 14 residues long. Germline CDR1 and CDR2: ENHRY and SYGVKD. The junction had 2 bases not matched to a gene; V was cut back by 6 bases and J by 2 bases. CDR3 nucleotides: TGTGCCATCAGCCGGACTAGCGGGCAAGAGACCCAGTACTTC. Translation gives CAISRTSGQETQYF.

This clone appeared a few times. The chain links TRBV6-5 to TRBJ1-4; 9 positions match TRBD1. Germline lookup yields CDR1 MNHEY and CDR2 SVGAGI. The V and J ends lost 2 bases and 6 bases, in that order; junction bases with no gene match: 1. The CDR3 has 14 amino acids. CDR3 loop: CASSYGTGYEKLFF. CDR3 in DNA: TGTGCCAGCAGTTACGGGACAGGGTATGAAAAACTGTTTTTT.

The chain recombines TRBV2 with TRBJ2-7, with unresolved D. The V end lost 6 bases, the J end lost 6 bases, and 15 bases lay between the germline ends. CDR1 and CDR2 (germline): SNHLY, FYNNEI. The CDR3 covers 13 residues. The DNA for the CDR3 is TGTGCCAGCAGGACAATCCTCAACGGCGAGCAGTACTTC. It is translated as CASRTILNGEQYF.

V is TRBV5-1 and J is TRBJ1-2; TRBD1 is a possible D gene (6 bases). Looked up from germline, CDR1 is SGHRS and CDR2 is YFSETQ. The CDR3 length is 16 residues. The ends were cut back, 1 base at V and 4 bases at J, with 17 bases in the middle. The CDR3 bases are TGCGCCAGCAGCTTGAATGGGGGGGCAACTCCCTATGGCTACACCTTC. Protein product: CASSLNGGATPYGYTF.

This clone showed up just a few times. This chain uses TRBV7-6 with TRBJ2-7; 7 bases match TRBD2. This CDR3 has 15 amino acids. The trim removed 4 bases at V and 3 bases at J, leaving 9 bases unmatched. The V gene's germline CDR1 is SGHVS and CDR2 FNYEAQ. The DNA for the CDR3 is TGTGCCAGCAGCTCCAGACCTGGGGAGGGCTACGAGCAGTACTTC. Its protein product is CASSSRPGEGYEQYF.

The chain links TRBV11-2 to TRBJ2-5; 7 bases line up with TRBD1. The CDR3 is 15 amino acids. The trim removed 5 bases at V and 7 bases at J, leaving 13 bases unmatched. Germline CDR1 SGHAT, CDR2 FQNNGV. As DNA, the CDR3 is TGTGCCAGCAGCGCCTTTAAAGGGGGCCTAGGGACCCAGTACTTC. Its protein product is CASSAFKGGLGTQYF.

The chain carries TRBV10-3 and TRBJ2-7; 11 bases are shared with TRBD2. Germline values: CDR1 ENHRY, CDR2 SYGVKD. V was clipped by 3 bases and J by 12 bases; unmatched bases: 7. This CDR3 is built from 13 residues. Here the CDR3 reads CAISDETSGKGYF. CDR3 nucleotides: TGTGCCATCAGTGACGAGACTAGCGGGAAGGGGTACTTC.

This rearrangement joins TRBV2 to TRBJ2-4; D unclear. The CDR3 has 16 amino acids. Trimming removed 1 base from V and 0 bases from J, with 10 bases in between. Germline V CDR1 and CDR2: SNHLY, FYNNEI. The CDR3 DNA is TGTGCCAGCAGTGAAGGAGGAGCAGTAGCCAAAAACATTCAGTACTTC. Translated: CASSEGGAVAKNIQYF.

This clone is a singleton in its sample. CDR3 region: CASSVAGGSGGETQYF. The CDR3 DNA follows: TGTGCCAGCAGCGTAGCGGGGGGAAGCGGGGGAGAGACCCAGTACTTC. This rearrangement joins TRBV9 to TRBJ2-5; TRBD2 matches 8 bases. The germline gives CDR1 SGDLS, CDR2 YYNGEE. J lost 4 bases, V lost 0 bases, and 8 bases had no gene match. This CDR3 comprises 16 residues.

The V gene is TRBV5-4, the J gene TRBJ1-3, with TRBD1 matching 8 bases. The trim removed 3 bases at V and 4 bases at J, leaving 6 bases unmatched. CDR3 size: 15 residues. Looked up from germline, CDR1 is SGHNT and CDR2 is YYREEE (reference sequence). This chain's CDR3 is CASSSGQVPGNTIYF. CDR3 bases: TGTGCCAGCAGCTCGGGACAGGTCCCCGGAAACACCATATATTTT.

The V and J genes are TRBV11-2 and TRBJ2-7; D remains unclear. Trimming shortened V by 1 base and J by 2 bases, and 6 bases separated the two germline ends. CDR1 is SGHAT, CDR2 FQNNGV, per germline. This CDR3 is built from 13 residues. The CDR3 DNA follows: TGTGCCAGCAGCTTAGCTCTAGCCTACGAGCAGTACTTC. It encodes CASSLALAYEQYF.

Concerning this clone: The junction differs from germline at one of its ends, possibly a read error. The chain joins TRBV19 to TRBJ1-1, with a tentative D call TRBD1 (5 bases). The CDR3 has 12 residues. In germline, CDR1 is LNHDA, CDR2 SQIVND (reference sequence). CDR3 DNA: TGTGCCAGTAGAATAGGGGCCACTGAAGCTTTCTTT. As protein: CASRIGATEAFF.

J is TRBJ2-5 and V is TRBV29-1, with D perhaps matching TRBD2 (5 bases). Germline values: CDR1 SQVTM, CDR2 ANQGSEA. This CDR3 is 17 amino acids long. Trimming removed 6 bases from V and 7 bases from J, with 30 bases in between. The CDR3 region is CSVQRADRGAALGTQYF. The CDR3 DNA reads TGCAGCGTCCAAAGGGCGGACCGCGGAGCGGCTTTAGGGACCCAGTACTTC.

The chain links TRBV5-1 to TRBJ2-7; 9 bases agree with TRBD1. The junction had 2 bases not matched to a gene; V was cut back by 4 bases and J by 0 bases. This CDR3 has 14 amino acids. Looked up from germline, CDR1 is SGHRS and CDR2 is YFSETQ. The CDR3 loop reads CASSPQGASYEQYF. In DNA form, the CDR3 reads TGCGCCAGCAGCCCACAGGGGGCCTCCTACGAGCAGTACTTC.

This sequence joins TRBV28 and TRBJ1-1; 7 bases are a match to TRBD1. After removal of 5 bases from V and 8 bases from J, the junction contained 2 bases not matched to a gene. CDR1 MDHEN and CDR2 SYDVKM come from the germline V gene. The CDR3 totals 11 residues. The CDR3, as DNA: TGTGCCAGCAGTCTGGGACAGGAAGCTTTCTTT. Translating it yields CASSLGQEAFF.

The chain recombines TRBV21-1 with TRBJ2-7; the listed D gene, TRBD2, was not tested against the DNA. TRBV21-1 is marked as a pseudogene. CDR3 length equals 18 residues. The CDR3 loop is CASSKKVGGLAGGREQYF. The DNA for the CDR3 is TGTGCCAGCAGCAAAAAAGTTGGGGGACTAGCGGGGGGCCGCGAGCAGTACTTC.

This clone was recorded once. This chain links TRBV19 with TRBJ1-1; D may be TRBD1 (5 bases). V shed 0 bases and J shed 7 bases, with 15 bases lying between them. CDR1 LNHDA and CDR2 SQIVND come from the germline V gene (reference sequence). CDR3 size: 15 residues. The DNA for the CDR3 is TGTGCCAGTAGTATAGATTCGACAGCGCGTAGTGAAGCTTTCTTT. Its translation is CASSIDSTARSEAFF.

CDR3: CASSEKGQGNSPLHF. The CDR3 bases are TGTGCCAGCAGTGAGAAGGGACAGGGGAATTCACCCCTCCACTTT. The V gene is TRBV2, the J gene TRBJ1-6; 10 nucleotides match TRBD1. The junction had 3 bases not matched to a gene; V was cut back by 3 bases and J by 7 bases. CDR3 length: 15 amino acids. Germline loops: CDR1 SNHLY, CDR2 FYNNEI.

The chain recombines TRBV5-1 with TRBJ2-6; perhaps TRBD1 as D (6 bases). The V end was cut by 2 bases, the J end by 0 bases, with 12 bases between. Germline-derived CDR1 and CDR2 are SGHRS and YFSETQ. The CDR3 covers 17 residues. CDR3 sequence (DNA): TGCGCCAGCAGCTTTTCGACAGGCCCCTCTGGGGCCAACGTCCTGACTTTC. This sequence encodes CASSFSTGPSGANVLTF. The full variable domain, in which reference TRBV5-1 and TRBJ2-6 provide the parts outside the CDR3, is KAGVTQTPRYLIKTRGQQVTLSCSPISGHRSVSWYQQTPGQGLQFLFEYFSETQRNKGNFPGRFSGRQFSNSRSEMNVSTLELGDSALYLCASSFSTGPSGANVLTFGAGSRLTVL.

The genes are TRBV5-7 and TRBJ2-6; D is unclear. TRBV5-7 is an open reading frame, and its role is uncertain. The ends were cut back, 2 bases at V and 1 base at J, with 13 bases in the middle. The CDR3 is 17 amino acids. The CDR3 DNA reads as TGTGCCAGCAGCTTCTACCCTGCCCGGTCTGGGGCCAACGTCCTGACTTTC. Its translation is CASSFYPARSGANVLTF.

The chain combines TRBV7-9 with TRBJ1-1; 11 nucleotides agree with TRBD1. The CDR3 totals 14 residues. The ends lost 6 bases at V and 8 bases at J; junction bases unmatched: 8. In germline, CDR1 is SEHNR, CDR2 FQNEAQ (reference sequence). The CDR3 DNA reads as TGTGCCAGCAGTTCAAGCAGGGACAGGGGGGAAGCTTTCTTT. This sequence encodes CASSSSRDRGEAFF.

V gene TRBV4-1 combines with J gene TRBJ1-3, with D maybe TRBD1 (5 bases). Trimming shortened V by 3 bases and J by 0 bases, and 12 bases separated the two germline ends. The CDR3 covers 16 residues. Germline CDR1 and CDR2: MGHRA and YSYEKL. CDR3 in DNA: TGCGCCAGCAGCCAGTTGACAGCGATCTCTGGAAACACCATATATTTT. Protein product: CASSQLTAISGNTIYF.

This clone was detected only a few times. The chain combines TRBV19 with TRBJ2-3; TRBD1 agrees at 8 bases. Germline V gene data show CDR1 as LNHDA and CDR2 as SQIVND (reference sequence). V lost 7 bases to trimming and J lost 1 base; unmatched junction nucleotides: 4. The CDR3 is made up of 14 amino acids. This CDR3 is CASTDRGRTDTQYF. The CDR3 DNA reads TGTGCCAGTACCGACAGGGGCCGCACAGATACGCAGTATTTT.